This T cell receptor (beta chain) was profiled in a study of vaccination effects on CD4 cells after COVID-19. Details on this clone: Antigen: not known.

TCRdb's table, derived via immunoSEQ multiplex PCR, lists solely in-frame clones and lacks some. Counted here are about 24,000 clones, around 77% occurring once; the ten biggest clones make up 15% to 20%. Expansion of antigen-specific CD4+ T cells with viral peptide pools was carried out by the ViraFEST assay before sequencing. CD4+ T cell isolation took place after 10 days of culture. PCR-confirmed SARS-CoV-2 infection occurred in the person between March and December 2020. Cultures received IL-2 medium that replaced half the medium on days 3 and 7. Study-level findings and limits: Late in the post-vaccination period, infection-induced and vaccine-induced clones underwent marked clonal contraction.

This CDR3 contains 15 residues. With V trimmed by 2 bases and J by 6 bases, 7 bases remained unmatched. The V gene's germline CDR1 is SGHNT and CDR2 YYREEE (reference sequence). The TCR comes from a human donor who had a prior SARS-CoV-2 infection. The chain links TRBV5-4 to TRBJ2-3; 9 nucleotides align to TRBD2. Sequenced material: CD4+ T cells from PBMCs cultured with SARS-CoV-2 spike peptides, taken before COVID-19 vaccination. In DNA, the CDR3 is TGTGCCAGCAGCTTTCATAGCGGGAGAAGTGATACGCAGTATTTT. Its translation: CASSFHSGRSDTQYF.